This T cell receptor beta chain was sequenced in a study of T cells in Graves' hyperthyroidism and ophthalmopathy. Template material for amplifying TCR beta CDR3 regions consisted of RNA transcripts. HTBI primers were used for first-round RT-PCR of the TCR CDR3. TCRdb reprocessed the multiplex PCR reads via MiXCR and lists one record per CDR3 protein. The sample carries 540,000 or so distinct CDR3 sequences, around 45% recorded once. Diagnostic decisions used clinical symptoms, serum thyroxine and TRAb, thyroid ultrasound and orbital computed tomography. Study-wide results and limits: Before onset, by a median of approximately 5.9 months, the model predicted ophthalmopathy. Ophthalmopathy cases were set apart from stable hyperthyroidism by a 13 V-J model. Among thyroid clonotypes expanded above 0.001, most also appeared in blood.

Trimming took 6 bases from V and 8 from J, leaving 26 bases between them. The CDR3 runs 17 residues. Germline CDR1 and CDR2: SGHVS and FQNEAQ. About this clonotype itself: Antigen unknown.

Material: peripheral blood or thyroid tissue (not recorded which). The rearrangement links TRBV7-8 to TRBJ1-5; D remains unclear. The receptor was isolated from an adult woman with Graves' disease, either hyperthyroidism or ophthalmopathy (not recorded which). CDR3 DNA: TGTGCCAGCAGTCGAGAGGCCCTGTCGGGTCGAGGGAAGCCCCAGCATTTT. Translated, it gives CASSREALSGRGKPQHF.